The clone carrying this T cell receptor beta chain was counted ten times or more. The TCR beta profiling, which covered VDJ combination and CDR3 sequence, was carried out using genomic DNA as the template. TCRdb fed the reads into MiXCR, producing one record per CDR3 protein. The data hold roughly 500,000 distinct CDR3 sequences, with over 25% observed a single time. This record comes from a study of CD8+CD57+ T cells in acquired aplastic anemia. The CDR3 extends over 14 amino acids. V lost 5 bases, J lost 1 base, and 11 bases lay in between. Per the germline V gene, CDR1 is LNHDA and CDR2 is SQIVND (reference sequence). Whoever was chosen for sequencing had shown CD8+CD57+ cell expansion by flow cytometry.

This sequence was found in a human donor with aplastic anemia. The chain carries TRBV19 and TRBJ1-2; D is possibly TRBD1 (5 bases). Source material: sorted CD4+, CD8+, or CD8+CD57+ T cells (not recorded which) from PBMCs. The CDR3 DNA sequence: TGTGCCAGTAGTGCGTGGGGGATTAACTATGGCTACACCTTC. It is translated as CASSAWGINYGYTF.